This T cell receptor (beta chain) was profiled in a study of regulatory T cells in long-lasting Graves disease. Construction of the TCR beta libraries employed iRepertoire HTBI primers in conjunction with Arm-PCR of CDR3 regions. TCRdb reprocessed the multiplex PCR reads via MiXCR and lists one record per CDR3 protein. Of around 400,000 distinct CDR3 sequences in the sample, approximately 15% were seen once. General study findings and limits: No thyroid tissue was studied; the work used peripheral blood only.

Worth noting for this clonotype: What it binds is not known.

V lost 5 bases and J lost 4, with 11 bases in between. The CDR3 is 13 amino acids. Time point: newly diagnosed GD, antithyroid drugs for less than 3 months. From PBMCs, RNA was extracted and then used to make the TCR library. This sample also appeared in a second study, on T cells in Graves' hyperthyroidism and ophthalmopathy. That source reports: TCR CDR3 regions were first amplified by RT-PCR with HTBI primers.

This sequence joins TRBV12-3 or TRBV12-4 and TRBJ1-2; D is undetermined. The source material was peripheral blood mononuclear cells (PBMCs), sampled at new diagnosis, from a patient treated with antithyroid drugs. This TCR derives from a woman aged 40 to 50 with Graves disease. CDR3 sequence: CASSPEGRYGYTF. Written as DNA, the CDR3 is TGTGCCAGCAGTCCGGAAGGCCGCTATGGCTACACCTTC.